The present TCR beta chain was sequenced within a study of T cell responses to AZD1222 COVID-19 vaccine. Study conclusions and caveats: Once two AZD1222 doses were given, Spike-specific TCR breadth and depth went up. Targeting of unmutated variant regions was reportedly seen in nearly half of spike-specific TCRs. Donors in the cohort were predominantly white British and more often female, and clonal diversity was possibly underestimated.

Concerning this clone itself: The antigen is unknown.

Germline loops: CDR1 SGHVS, CDR2 FQNEAQ. The ends lost 8 bases at V and 0 bases at J; junction bases unmatched: 4. The CDR3 is made up of 13 amino acids. Second-dose recipients at about 4 or about 12 weeks were treated as one pooled group. Profiling relied on immunoSEQ multiplex PCR, and the TCRdb table lists in-frame clones only, not all of them. The sample carries 100,000 to 150,000 clones, around 84% recorded once. The chain has TRBV7-8 and TRBJ2-7, with TRBD1 matching 7 bases. Sequencing used peripheral blood, obtained 28 days after the second AZD1222 dose. This TCR was sampled from an adult who received the AZD1222 COVID-19 vaccine. Here the CDR3 reads CASVGTASYEQYF. In DNA form, the CDR3 reads TGTGCCAGCGTAGGGACAGCCTCCTACGAGCAGTACTTC. The whole variable domain, remainder taken from reference TRBV7-8 and TRBJ2-7, is GAGVSQSPRYKVAKRGQDVALRCDPISGHVSLFWYQQALGQGPEFLTYFQNEAQLDKSGLPSDRFFAERPEGSVSTLKIQRTQQEDSAVYLCASVGTASYEQYFGPGTRLTVT.